What follows are 20 T cell receptor beta chains derived from one specimen sequenced in a study of shared clonotypes between healthy human individuals. Clones were sequenced by immunoSEQ multiplex PCR, and TCRdb holds only the in-frame ones, with some missing. Of some 2.4 million clones in the sample, roughly 93% were seen once. Source material: naive CD4+ T cells from PBMCs. Subset indicated: CD45RA+ positively selected. The origin of the receptors is a man between 18 and 29 years old in good health. Some clones in this sample may be carry-over from other donors' samples.

The chain recombines TRBV2 with TRBJ2-7; TRBD2 might be the D (5 bases). The germline V and J ends were trimmed by 1 base and 6 bases, with 19 bases remaining between them. In germline, CDR1 is SNHLY, CDR2 FYNNEI. The CDR3 covers 16 residues. The CDR3 DNA reads TGTGCCAGCAGTGAAGGATTAGCTAGCAACGTTGCCGAGCAGTACTTC. This sequence encodes CASSEGLASNVAEQYF.

The rearrangement uses TRBV23-1 and TRBJ2-6; D uncertain. TRBV23-1 counts as an open reading frame of uncertain function. V gave up 6 bases and J gave up 0 bases, with 15 bases separating them. The CDR3 is 17 amino acids. CDR3 protein: CASSPLTGVSGANVLTF. The CDR3 region has the DNA TGCGCCAGCAGCCCTTTAACTGGGGTCTCTGGGGCCAACGTCCTGACTTTC.

This CDR3 is CASSQGDRPTEAFF. CDR3 sequence (DNA): TGCGCCAGCAGCCAAGGGGACAGGCCCACTGAAGCTTTCTTT. J is TRBJ1-1 and V is TRBV4-1; 8 bases fit TRBD1. CDR1 is MGHRA and CDR2 is YSYEKL in the germline V gene. The CDR3 is 14 residues long. Trimming at V came to 1 base and at J to 4 bases, leaving 2 bases not matched to a gene.

This sequence joins TRBV9 and TRBJ1-2, with D unresolved. CDR3 size: 15 residues. Trimming took 3 bases from V and 6 from J, leaving 18 bases between them. The germline CDR1 and CDR2 sequences are SGDLS and YYNGEE. The CDR3 spells CASSENRGGRDGYTF. The CDR3, as DNA: TGTGCCAGCAGCGAAAACAGAGGTGGACGGGATGGCTACACCTTC.

This chain joins TRBV6-5 and TRBJ1-5; D unresolved. Trimming took 6 bases from V and 3 from J, leaving 9 bases between them. The germline gives CDR1 MNHEY, CDR2 SVGAGI. The CDR3 runs to 13 residues. CDR3: CASRERVNQPQHF. CDR3 sequence (DNA): TGTGCCAGCAGAGAGAGAGTCAATCAGCCCCAGCATTTT.

For this clone: Germline and junction disagree at one end, which may indicate a read error. This chain connects TRBV28 to TRBJ1-6; 7 nucleotides align to TRBD1. This CDR3 contains 14 residues. The germline V gene encodes CDR1 MDHEN and CDR2 SYDVKM. The CDR3 loop is CASNLDRDNSPLHF. The CDR3 DNA reads as TGTGCCAGCAATTTAGACAGGGATAATTCACCCCTCCACTTT.

This chain joins TRBV4-3 and TRBJ2-2, with 11 bases that match TRBD2. The length of the CDR3 is 19 residues. Germline CDR1 is LGHNA and CDR2 is YSLEER. The trim removed 2 bases at V and 5 bases at J, leaving 13 bases unmatched. The CDR3 loop is CASSQRPPPGLAVTGELFF. The CDR3 coding sequence is TGCGCCAGCAGCCAACGGCCCCCACCGGGACTAGCGGTTACCGGGGAGCTGTTTTTT.

The gene calls are TRBV11-3 and TRBJ1-3; D possibly corresponds to TRBD1 (5 bases). The CDR3 is 14 residues long. The germline V and J ends were trimmed by 2 bases and 4 bases, with 9 bases remaining between them. Germline V gene lookup returns CDR1 SGHNT and CDR2 YENEEA. The CDR3 sequence is CASSLSGSGNTIYF. For the CDR3, the DNA is TGTGCCAGCAGCTTATCAGGGTCCGGAAACACCATATATTTT.

The rearrangement uses TRBV14 and TRBJ2-1; the match to TRBD2 covers 10 bases. The CDR3 runs to 17 residues. After removal of 2 bases from V and 1 base from J, the junction contained 5 bases not matched to a gene. Per the germline V gene, CDR1 is SGHDN and CDR2 is FVKESK. The chain's CDR3 is CASSQYLAGASYNEQFF. CDR3 coding DNA: TGTGCCAGCAGCCAATACCTAGCGGGAGCATCCTACAATGAGCAGTTCTTC. The full variable domain, with the rest looked up from reference TRBV14 and TRBJ2-1, is EAGVTQFPSHSVIEKGQTVTLRCDPISGHDNLYWYRRVMGKEIKFLLHFVKESKQDESGMPNNRFLAERTGGTYSTLKVQPAELEDSGVYFCASSQYLAGASYNEQFFGPGTRLTVL.

The CDR3 reads CASSTSGALYNEQFF. The CDR3, as DNA: TGTGCCAGCAGCACTAGCGGGGCCCTCTACAATGAGCAGTTCTTC. The J gene is TRBJ2-1, the V gene TRBV6-5; 10 positions agree with TRBD2. The CDR3 covers 15 residues. Germline V CDR1 and CDR2: MNHEY, SVGAGI. Losses at the gene ends were 6 bases for V and 3 bases for J; bases not matched to a gene: 5.

The chain is built from TRBV7-3 and TRBJ2-1, with D tentatively TRBD2 (6 bases). The CDR3 runs 19 residues. V lost 5 bases and J 0 bases, leaving 23 bases between the germline ends. Germline CDR1 and CDR2: SGHTA and FQGTGA. CDR3 residues: CASSRGVRDFQFSYNEQFF. The CDR3 coding sequence is TGTGCCAGCAGCCGAGGCGTCCGGGACTTTCAGTTCTCCTACAATGAGCAGTTCTTC.

CDR3 bases: TGTGCCAGCAGCCAGGGGCCCACCGGGGAGCTGTTTTTT. Amino acid sequence: CASSQGPTGELFF. V usage is TRBV11-2 and J usage is TRBJ2-2; TRBD1 might be the D (6 bases). Germline CDR1 SGHAT, CDR2 FQNNGV. The length of the CDR3 is 13 residues. V lost 5 bases and J 4 bases, leaving 8 bases between the germline ends.

In this sample, this clone turned up a few times. The V and J genes are TRBV18 and TRBJ2-7; D not resolved. In germline, CDR1 is KGHSH, CDR2 LQKENI. The CDR3 is 12 residues long. The V and J ends lost 4 bases and 6 bases respectively, with 10 bases between them. The CDR3 nucleotides are TGTGCCAGCTCACAGACTCGGGTCGAGCAGTACTTC. Its translation is CASSQTRVEQYF.

The chain employs TRBV6-1 and TRBJ2-3; 7 bases align to TRBD2. The CDR3 length is 14 residues. Losses at the gene ends were 6 bases for V and 6 bases for J; bases not matched to a gene: 9. Germline V gives CDR1 MNHNS, CDR2 SASEGT. The CDR3 bases are TGTGCCAGCAGCCCTCCGACTAGCATCGATACGCAGTATTTT. This codes for CASSPPTSIDTQYF.

V is TRBV5-1 and J is TRBJ2-7; D uncertain. The V end was cut by 10 bases, the J end by 4 bases, with 15 bases between. Germline V lookup: CDR1 SGHRS, CDR2 YFSETQ. The CDR3 extends over 12 amino acids. CDR3 residues: CAVTPGFYEQYF. CDR3 nucleotides: TGCGCCGTCACCCCAGGTTTTTACGAGCAGTACTTC.

V gene TRBV5-6 combines with J gene TRBJ1-1, with unresolved D. Trimming removed 7 bases at V and 10 bases at J, with 17 bases between. This CDR3 has 12 amino acids. The germline V gene encodes CDR1 SGHDT and CDR2 YYEEEE. The CDR3 DNA reads as TGTGCCAGCGACCTCCGTGGGCGGGGAGCTTTCTTT. Residues: CASDLRGRGAFF.

V is TRBV5-1 and J is TRBJ2-1; 9 bases fit TRBD1. V was pared by 4 bases and J by 9 bases, with 8 bases of the junction left unmatched. Germline loops: CDR1 SGHRS, CDR2 YFSETQ. There are 14 residues in the CDR3. The CDR3 protein is CASSPGTGWGEQFF. DNA of the CDR3: TGCGCCAGCAGCCCCGGGACAGGGTGGGGTGAGCAGTTCTTC.

This chain connects TRBV6-5 to TRBJ2-1; 14 positions match TRBD2. CDR1 MNHEY and CDR2 SVGAGI come from the germline V gene. This CDR3 is 16 amino acids long. V trimming: 0 bases; J trimming: 10 bases; junction bases outside the gene matches: 5. The CDR3: CASSYSGTSGSNEQFF. In nucleotides, the CDR3 is TGTGCCAGCAGTTACTCCGGGACTAGCGGGAGTAACGAGCAGTTCTTC.

The chain carries TRBV19 and TRBJ2-5, with unresolved D. V was cut by 5 bases and J by 5 bases, with 12 bases left in between. Germline V gene data show CDR1 as LNHDA and CDR2 as SQIVND (reference sequence). CDR3 length: 13 residues. CDR3 residues: CASSRRIRETQYF. CDR3 DNA: TGTGCCAGTAGTCGTAGGATAAGGGAGACCCAGTACTTC.

This chain uses TRBV5-4 with TRBJ2-6; TRBD1 matches 9 bases. CDR1 SGHNT and CDR2 YYREEE come from the germline V gene (reference sequence). The V and J ends lost 5 bases and 0 bases, in that order; junction bases with no gene match: 6. This CDR3 is built from 17 residues. The CDR3 is CASSPGTGSSGANVLTF. Written as DNA, the CDR3 is TGTGCCAGCAGTCCCGGGACAGGGAGCTCTGGGGCCAACGTCCTGACTTTC.